One and the same sample provided the 12 T cell receptor beta chains below, sequenced in a study of T cells in Graves' hyperthyroidism and ophthalmopathy. Authors of the study amplified TCR beta CDR3 regions from RNA transcripts. Initially, a first-round RT-PCR of the TCR CDR3 employed the HTBI primer set. TCRdb fed the multiplex PCR reads into MiXCR, producing one record per CDR3 protein. The sample yields around 540,000 distinct CDR3 sequences, more than 15% seen once. Sequenced sample: blood. The receptors shown here come from a woman aged 25 to 39 with Graves' ophthalmopathy.

The V and J genes are TRBV7-8 and TRBJ2-2; TRBD2 is a possible D gene (6 bases). CDR3 size: 17 residues. Germline loops: CDR1 SGHVS, CDR2 FQNEAQ. The V end was cut by 0 bases, the J end by 5 bases, with 16 bases between. In DNA, the CDR3 is TGTGCCAGCAGCTTAGCCATTTTAACTGCGGGGACCGGGGAGCTGTTTTTT. Protein product: CASSLAILTAGTGELFF.

This chain joins TRBV5-1 and TRBJ2-5; 8 positions agree with TRBD1. CDR3 length: 15 amino acids. Germline CDR1 and CDR2: SGHRS and YFSETQ. V gave up 0 bases and J gave up 3 bases; unmatched junction bases: 4. CDR3 region: CASSLVDRAEETQYF. As DNA, the CDR3 is TGCGCCAGCAGCTTGGTGGACAGGGCAGAAGAGACCCAGTACTTC.

This clonotype was counted many times. This rearrangement joins TRBV28 to TRBJ1-5; D unclear. The CDR3 has 15 amino acids. V was trimmed by 2 bases and J by 7 bases, leaving 15 bases between them. CDR1 and CDR2 (germline): MDHEN, SYDVKM. In nucleotides, the CDR3 is TGTGCCAGCAGTTTAGGTGTGGGGAGGGAACAGCCCCAGCATTTT. Residues: CASSLGVGREQPQHF.

The V call is TRBV9, the J call TRBJ2-1, with 7 bases fitting TRBD2. The germline V gene has CDR1 SGDLS and CDR2 YYNGEE. Trimming cost V 3 bases and J 2 bases; bases outside gene matches: 2. CDR3 size: 14 residues. The CDR3 loop is CASSASGTYNEQFF. The CDR3 DNA reads TGTGCCAGCAGCGCCAGCGGGACCTACAATGAGCAGTTCTTC.

The chain employs TRBV12-3 or TRBV12-4 and TRBJ2-4; 7 nucleotides align to TRBD2. J lost 0 bases, V lost 3 bases, and 2 bases had no gene match. The CDR3 contains 15 residues. CDR3 residues: CASSLGGVAKNIQYF. CDR3 DNA sequence: TGTGCCAGCAGTTTGGGAGGGGTAGCCAAAAACATTCAGTACTTC.

CDR3 residues: CASSPNYGDRGNSPFYEQYF. For the CDR3, the DNA is TGTGCCAGCAGCCCGAATTATGGGGACAGGGGTAATAGTCCCTTCTACGAGCAGTACTTC. V is TRBV13 and J is TRBJ2-7; the match to TRBD1 covers 10 bases. The V gene's germline CDR1 is PRHDT and CDR2 FYEKMQ (reference sequence). The CDR3 consists of 20 residues. The V and J ends lost 5 bases and 3 bases, in that order; junction bases with no gene match: 22.

The V and J genes are TRBV5-1 and TRBJ2-5; D uncertain. Trimming took 4 bases from V and 6 from J, leaving 7 bases between them. The CDR3 sequence is 11 residues long. Germline V gene sequence: CDR1 SGHRS, CDR2 YFSETQ. In DNA form, the CDR3 reads TGCGCCAGCAGCAGTTCCCAGACCCAGTACTTC. It translates to CASSSSQTQYF.

This chain uses TRBV7-9 with TRBJ2-1; TRBD2 matches at 11 bases. The germline gives CDR1 SEHNR, CDR2 FQNEAQ (reference sequence). The V gene end was trimmed by 2 bases and the J gene end by 3 bases; junction bases not matched to a gene: 6. The CDR3 runs to 17 residues. The CDR3 here is CASSLFSGRAGYNEQFF. The CDR3 nucleotides are TGTGCCAGCAGCTTATTTAGCGGGAGGGCGGGCTACAATGAGCAGTTCTTC.

V gene TRBV7-9 combines with J gene TRBJ1-6, with D possibly being TRBD1 (5 bases). Trimming removed 5 bases from V and 7 bases from J, with 15 bases in between. Germline lookup yields CDR1 SEHNR and CDR2 FQNEAQ (reference sequence). This CDR3 comprises 15 residues. CDR3 in amino acids: CASSPPPGGNSPLHF. The CDR3 coding sequence is TGTGCCAGCAGCCCTCCGCCCGGGGGGAATTCACCCCTCCACTTT.

This clonotype was seen more than once but under ten times. The rearrangement joins TRBV20-1 to TRBJ2-5, with 12 bases identical to TRBD2. This CDR3 is 14 amino acids long. Per the germline V gene, CDR1 is DFQATT and CDR2 is SNEGSKA (reference sequence). V dropped 5 bases and J dropped 4; count of bases not matched to a gene: 5. DNA of the CDR3: TGCAGTGCTGCACGACTAGCGGGAGTAGAGACCCAGTACTTC. Translated: CSAARLAGVETQYF.

This clonotype came up many times. The rearrangement uses TRBV4-1 and TRBJ1-5, with 7 bases aligning to TRBD1. The V gene's germline CDR1 is MGHRA and CDR2 YSYEKL. The CDR3 totals 15 residues. With 5 bases clipped from V and 5 bases from J, the junction kept 9 bases outside the gene matches. Written as DNA, the CDR3 is TGCGCCAGCAGCTATACGGGAGGGGGCGATCAGCCCCAGCATTTT. Translating gives CASSYTGGGDQPQHF.

This clonotype was counted a few times. V usage is TRBV6-1 and J usage is TRBJ1-5, with 9 bases lining up with TRBD1. Germline V CDR1 and CDR2: MNHNS, SASEGT. CDR3 length equals 14 residues. The V segment lost 8 bases and the J segment 3 bases; nucleotides outside the gene matches: 5. CDR3 sequence reads: CASGQGNFNQPQHF. The CDR3 coding sequence is TGTGCCAGCGGACAGGGGAACTTCAATCAGCCCCAGCATTTT.